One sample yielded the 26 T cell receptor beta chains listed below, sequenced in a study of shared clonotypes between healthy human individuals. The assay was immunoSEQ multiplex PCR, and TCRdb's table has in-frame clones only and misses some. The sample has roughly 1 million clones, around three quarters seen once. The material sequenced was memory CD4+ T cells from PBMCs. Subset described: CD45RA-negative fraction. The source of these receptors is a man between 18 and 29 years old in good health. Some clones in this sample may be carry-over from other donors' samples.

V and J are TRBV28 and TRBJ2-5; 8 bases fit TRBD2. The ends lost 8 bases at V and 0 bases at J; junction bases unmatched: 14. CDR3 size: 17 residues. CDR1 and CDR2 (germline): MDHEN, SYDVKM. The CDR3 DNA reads TGTGCCAGCCTCTCTGGCGGGGCGGGAGGCAACCAAGAGACCCAGTACTTC. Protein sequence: CASLSGGAGGNQETQYF.

DNA of the CDR3: TGTGCCAGCAGTGTCCACAGGGGGATAGACCAGTTCTTC. Its translation is CASSVHRGIDQFF. The V call is TRBV28, the J call TRBJ2-1; 8 bases fit TRBD1. CDR1 is MDHEN, CDR2 SYDVKM, per germline. V shed 5 bases and J 13 bases; nucleotides not matched to a gene: 10. The CDR3 totals 13 residues. Looking up the rest from reference TRBV28 and TRBJ2-1 gives the full variable domain: DVKVTQSSRYLVKRTGEKVFLECVQDMDHENMFWYRQDPGLGLRLIYFSYDVKMKEKGDIPEGYSVSREKKERFSLILESASTNQTSMYLCASSVHRGIDQFFGPGTRLTVL.

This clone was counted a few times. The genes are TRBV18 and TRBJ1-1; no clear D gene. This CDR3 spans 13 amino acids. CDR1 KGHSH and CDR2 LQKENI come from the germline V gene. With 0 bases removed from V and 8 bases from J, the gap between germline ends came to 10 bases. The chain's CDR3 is CASSPPPPTEAFF. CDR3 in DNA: TGTGCCAGCTCACCACCGCCGCCCACCGAAGCTTTCTTT.

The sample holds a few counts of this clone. The CDR3 reads CASSQRQGTGANVLTF. The CDR3 nucleotides read TGTGCCAGCAGCCAACGTCAGGGGACTGGGGCCAACGTCCTGACTTTC. V is TRBV4-2 and J is TRBJ2-6; the D gene is possibly TRBD1 (6 bases). The germline V and J ends were trimmed by 2 bases and 2 bases, with 10 bases remaining between them. Germline lookup yields CDR1 LGHNA and CDR2 YNFKEQ. This CDR3 contains 16 residues.

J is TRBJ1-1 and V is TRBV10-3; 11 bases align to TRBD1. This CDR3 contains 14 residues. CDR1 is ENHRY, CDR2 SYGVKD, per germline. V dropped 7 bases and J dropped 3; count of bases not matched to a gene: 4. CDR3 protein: CAIKWDRGDTEAFF. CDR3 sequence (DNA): TGTGCCATCAAGTGGGACAGGGGGGACACTGAAGCTTTCTTT.

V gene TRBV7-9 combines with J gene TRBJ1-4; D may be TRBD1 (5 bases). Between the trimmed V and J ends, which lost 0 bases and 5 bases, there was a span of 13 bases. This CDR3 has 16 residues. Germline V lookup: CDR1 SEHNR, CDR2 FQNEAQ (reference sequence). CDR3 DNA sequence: TGTGCCAGCAGCTTAGCTTATCAGGGCCCGAATGAAAAACTGTTTTTT. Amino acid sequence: CASSLAYQGPNEKLFF.

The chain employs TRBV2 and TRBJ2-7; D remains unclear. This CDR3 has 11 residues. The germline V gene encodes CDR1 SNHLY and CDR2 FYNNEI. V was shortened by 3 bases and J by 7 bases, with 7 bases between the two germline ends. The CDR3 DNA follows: TGTGCCAGCAGTGACCCTCGTGAGCAGTACTTC. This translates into CASSDPREQYF.

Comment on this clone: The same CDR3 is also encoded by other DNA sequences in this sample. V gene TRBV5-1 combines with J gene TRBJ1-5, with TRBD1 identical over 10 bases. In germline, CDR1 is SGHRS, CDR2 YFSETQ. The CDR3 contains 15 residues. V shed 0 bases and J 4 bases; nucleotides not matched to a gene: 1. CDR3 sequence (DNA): TGCGCCAGCAGCTTGGGGACAGGGGGGAATCAGCCCCAGCATTTT. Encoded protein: CASSLGTGGNQPQHF.

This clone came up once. CDR3 loop: CASRSGGLLSGEQYF. The CDR3 coding sequence is TGTGCCAGCAGATCCGGGGGGTTGCTCTCCGGGGAGCAGTACTTC. The chain uses TRBV5-4 and TRBJ2-7; 7 nucleotides agree with TRBD2. This CDR3 spans 15 amino acids. From germline, CDR1 is SGHNT and CDR2 YYREEE (reference sequence). Trimming cost V 5 bases and J 7 bases; bases outside gene matches: 15. Full variable domain (remainder filled in from reference TRBV5-4 and TRBJ2-7): ETGVTQSPTHLIKTRGQQVTLRCSSQSGHNTVSWYQQALGQGPQFIFQYYREEENGRGNFPPRFSGLQFPNYSSELNVNALELDDSALYLCASRSGGLLSGEQYFGPGTRLTVT.

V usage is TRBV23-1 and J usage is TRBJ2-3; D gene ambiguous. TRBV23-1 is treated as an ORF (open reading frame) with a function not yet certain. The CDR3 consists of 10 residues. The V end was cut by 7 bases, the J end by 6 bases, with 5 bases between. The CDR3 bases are TGCGCCAGCAACGGGGATACGCAGTATTTT. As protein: CASNGDTQYF.

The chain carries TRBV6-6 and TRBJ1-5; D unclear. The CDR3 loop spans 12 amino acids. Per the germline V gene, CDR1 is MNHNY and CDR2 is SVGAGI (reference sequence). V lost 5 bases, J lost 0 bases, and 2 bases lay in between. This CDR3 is CASSTSNQPQHF. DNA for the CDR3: TGTGCCAGCAGTACTAGCAATCAGCCCCAGCATTTT.

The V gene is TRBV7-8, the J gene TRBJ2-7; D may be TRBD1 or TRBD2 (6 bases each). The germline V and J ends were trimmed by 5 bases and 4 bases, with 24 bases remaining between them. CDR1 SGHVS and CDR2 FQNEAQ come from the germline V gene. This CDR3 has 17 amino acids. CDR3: CASSPAFHSGGGYEQYF. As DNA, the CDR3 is TGTGCCAGCAGCCCGGCTTTCCATAGCGGAGGGGGATACGAGCAGTACTTC.

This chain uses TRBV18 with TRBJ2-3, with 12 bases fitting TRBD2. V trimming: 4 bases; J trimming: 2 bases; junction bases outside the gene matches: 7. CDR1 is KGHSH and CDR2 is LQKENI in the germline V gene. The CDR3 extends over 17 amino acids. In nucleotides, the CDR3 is TGTGCCAGCTCACAAAAGGGACTAGCGGGCTTCACAGATACGCAGTATTTT. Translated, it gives CASSQKGLAGFTDTQYF.

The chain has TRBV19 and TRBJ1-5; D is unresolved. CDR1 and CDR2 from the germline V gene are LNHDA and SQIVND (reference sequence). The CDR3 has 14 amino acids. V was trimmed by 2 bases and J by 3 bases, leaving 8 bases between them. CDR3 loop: CASSISTVNQPQHF. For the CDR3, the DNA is TGTGCCAGTAGTATATCCACAGTCAATCAGCCCCAGCATTTT.

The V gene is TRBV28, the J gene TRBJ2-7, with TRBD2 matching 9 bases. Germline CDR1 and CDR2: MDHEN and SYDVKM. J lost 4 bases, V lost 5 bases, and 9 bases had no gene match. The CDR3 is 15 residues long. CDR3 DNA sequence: TGTGCCAGCAGTACTTTTGGCGGGAGGGGATACGAGCAGTACTTC. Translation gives CASSTFGGRGYEQYF.

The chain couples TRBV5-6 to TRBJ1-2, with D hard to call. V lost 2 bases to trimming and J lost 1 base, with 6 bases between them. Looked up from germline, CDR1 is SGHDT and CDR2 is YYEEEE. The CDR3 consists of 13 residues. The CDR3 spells CASSFNINYGYTF. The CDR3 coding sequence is TGTGCCAGCAGCTTTAACATTAACTATGGCTACACCTTC.

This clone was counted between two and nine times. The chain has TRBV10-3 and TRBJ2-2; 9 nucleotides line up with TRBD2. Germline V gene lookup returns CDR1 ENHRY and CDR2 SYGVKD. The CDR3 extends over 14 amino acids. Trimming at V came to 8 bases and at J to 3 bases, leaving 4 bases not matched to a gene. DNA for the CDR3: TGTGCCATCGCTAGCGGGACGGACACCGGGGAGCTGTTTTTT. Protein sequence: CAIASGTDTGELFF.

CDR3 DNA sequence: TGTGCCAGCAGTTCACTCTGGGGGGGGGAAAACTATGGCTACACCTTC. Protein product: CASSSLWGGENYGYTF. This rearrangement joins TRBV27 to TRBJ1-2, with D possibly TRBD1 on 5 matching bases. Germline values: CDR1 MNHEY, CDR2 SMNVEV (reference sequence). V was pared by 4 bases and J by 2 bases, with 17 bases between. The CDR3 spans 16 residues.

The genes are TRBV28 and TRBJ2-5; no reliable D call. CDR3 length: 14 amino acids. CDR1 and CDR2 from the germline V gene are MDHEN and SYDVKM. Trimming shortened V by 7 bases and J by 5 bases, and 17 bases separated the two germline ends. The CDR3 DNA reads TGTGCCAGCACCCTAGGGCGGAATATGGAGACCCAGTACTTC. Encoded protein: CASTLGRNMETQYF.

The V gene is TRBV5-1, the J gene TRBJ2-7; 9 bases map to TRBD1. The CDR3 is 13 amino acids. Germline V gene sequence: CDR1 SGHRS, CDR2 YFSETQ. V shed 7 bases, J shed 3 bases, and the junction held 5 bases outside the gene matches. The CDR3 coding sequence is TGCGCCAGCTCGGACAGGGGCTTCTACGAGCAGTACTTC. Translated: CASSDRGFYEQYF. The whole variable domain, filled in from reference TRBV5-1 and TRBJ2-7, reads KAGVTQTPRYLIKTRGQQVTLSCSPISGHRSVSWYQQTPGQGLQFLFEYFSETQRNKGNFPGRFSGRQFSNSRSEMNVSTLELGDSALYLCASSDRGFYEQYFGPGTRLTVT.

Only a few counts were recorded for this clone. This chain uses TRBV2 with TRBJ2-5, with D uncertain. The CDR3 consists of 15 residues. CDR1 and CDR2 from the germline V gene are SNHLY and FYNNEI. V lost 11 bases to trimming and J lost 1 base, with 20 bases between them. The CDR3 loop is CAGLSHRRLQETQYF. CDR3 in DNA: TGTGCCGGCCTCTCCCACCGGCGGCTCCAAGAGACCCAGTACTTC. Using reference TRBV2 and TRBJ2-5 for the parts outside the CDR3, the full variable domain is EPEVTQTPSHQVTQMGQEVILRCVPISNHLYFYWYRQILGQKVEFLVSFYNNEISEKSEIFDDQFSVERPDGSNFTLKIRSTKLEDSAMYFCAGLSHRRLQETQYFGPGTRLLVL.

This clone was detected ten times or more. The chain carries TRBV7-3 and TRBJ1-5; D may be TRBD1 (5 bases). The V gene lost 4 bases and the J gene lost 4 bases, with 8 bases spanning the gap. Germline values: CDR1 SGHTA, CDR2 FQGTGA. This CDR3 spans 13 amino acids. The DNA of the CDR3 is TGTGCCAGCAGCTGGGACTGGAATCAGCCCCAGCATTTT. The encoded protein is CASSWDWNQPQHF. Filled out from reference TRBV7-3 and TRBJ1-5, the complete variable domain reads GAGVSQTPSNKVTEKGKYVELRCDPISGHTALYWYRQSLGQGPEFLIYFQGTGAADDSGLPNDRFFAVRPEGSVSTLKIQRTERGDSAVYLCASSWDWNQPQHFGDGTRLSIL.

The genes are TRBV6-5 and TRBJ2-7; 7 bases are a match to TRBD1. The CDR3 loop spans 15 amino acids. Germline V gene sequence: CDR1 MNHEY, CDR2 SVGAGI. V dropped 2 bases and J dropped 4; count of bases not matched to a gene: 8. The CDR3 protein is CASSYRRGGIYEQYF. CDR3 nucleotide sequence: TGTGCCAGCAGTTACCGAAGAGGGGGCATTTACGAGCAGTACTTC.

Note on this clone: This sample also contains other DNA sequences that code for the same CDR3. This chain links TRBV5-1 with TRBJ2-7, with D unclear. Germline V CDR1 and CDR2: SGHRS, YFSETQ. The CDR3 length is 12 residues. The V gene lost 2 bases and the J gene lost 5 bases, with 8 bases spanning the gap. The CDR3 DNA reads TGCGCCAGCAGCTTACCCAGCGACGAGCAGTACTTC. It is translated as CASSLPSDEQYF.

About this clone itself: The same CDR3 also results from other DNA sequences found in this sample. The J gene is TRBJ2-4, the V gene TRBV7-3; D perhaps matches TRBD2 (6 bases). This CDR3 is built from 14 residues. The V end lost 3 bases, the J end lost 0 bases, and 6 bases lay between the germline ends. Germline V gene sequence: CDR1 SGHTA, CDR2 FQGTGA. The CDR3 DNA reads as TGTGCCAGCAGCTTGGGGGGAGCCAAAAACATTCAGTACTTC. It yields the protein CASSLGGAKNIQYF. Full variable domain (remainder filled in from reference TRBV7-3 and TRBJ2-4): GAGVSQTPSNKVTEKGKYVELRCDPISGHTALYWYRQSLGQGPEFLIYFQGTGAADDSGLPNDRFFAVRPEGSVSTLKIQRTERGDSAVYLCASSLGGAKNIQYFGAGTRLSVL.

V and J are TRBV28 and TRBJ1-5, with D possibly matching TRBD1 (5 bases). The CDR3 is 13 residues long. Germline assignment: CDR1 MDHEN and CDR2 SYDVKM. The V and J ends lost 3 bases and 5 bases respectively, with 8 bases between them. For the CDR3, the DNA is TGTGCCAGCAGTTTGGACACTTATCAGCCCCAGCATTTT. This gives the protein CASSLDTYQPQHF.